Given below is one T cell receptor (beta chain) in context. The germline V gene encodes CDR1 SGHAT and CDR2 FQNNGV. With 0 bases removed from V and 0 bases from J, the gap between germline ends came to 8 bases. The CDR3 extends over 15 amino acids. This entry is derived from a study of cytomegalovirus exposure and HLA in healthy donors. Primers included in the PCR were 60 Vbeta and 13 Jbeta primers. Using immunoSEQ multiplex PCR, the repertoire was profiled, and TCRdb retains in-frame clones only, with some absent. The sample lists roughly 86,000 clones; around 66% were seen once. The sequenced sample consisted of PBMCs. This TCR derives from a man aged 30-40 years in good health and CMV-seronegative. The J gene is TRBJ1-2, the V gene TRBV11-2, with D perhaps matching TRBD1 (5 bases). CDR3 protein: CASSLDQGPNYGYTF. The DNA of the CDR3 is TGTGCCAGCAGCTTAGATCAGGGTCCTAACTATGGCTACACCTTC.